This entry concerns a single T cell receptor (beta chain). This entry is derived from a study of T-cell memory formation after mild COVID-19. TCRdb redid the calling of the 5' RACE reads with MiXCR, one entry per CDR3 protein. The sample records about 360,000 distinct CDR3 sequences, under 15% being singletons. Deletions cut 5 bases from V and 2 bases from J, with 12 bases between. This CDR3 is built from 14 residues. The chain recombines TRBV12-3 or TRBV12-4 with TRBJ2-5; D unclear. This receptor was taken from a man aged 18 to 29 who had mild COVID-19 (a few samples of this study predate the infection). Cell type and time point are not known. The sequencing sample was made of PBMCs or a T cell subset sorted from them (not recorded which). CDR3 in DNA: TGTGCCAGCAGTCCTAAGGGCTCTCAAGAGACCCAGTACTTC. This codes for CASSPKGSQETQYF.